The rows below give T cell receptor beta chains drawn from one sample of a study of cytomegalovirus exposure and HLA in healthy donors. Here immunoSEQ multiplex PCR was the method, and the copy in TCRdb shows in-frame clones only, minus some. The sample has fewer than 150,000 clones. Sequenced material: PBMCs. These receptors were collected from a woman aged 55-75 years in good health and CMV-seronegative. CDR3s include the opening cysteine and the closing phenylalanine or tryptophan. Each record gives: J gene, V gene, D gene, CDR3 protein, CDR3 DNA. D genes are given only for firm matches.

>TRBJ1-3|TRBV28|TRBD1
CASSIQGRGNTIYF
TGTGCCAGCAGTATACAGGGGCGTGGAAACACCATATATTTT
>TRBJ1-4|TRBV28|TRBD1
CASSPGQGAQSEKLFF
TGTGCCAGCAGTCCCGGACAGGGTGCGCAATCTGAAAAACTGTTTTTT
>TRBJ1-4|TRBV7-9|-
CASSLGFIRGTNEKLFF
TGTGCCAGCAGCTTAGGGTTTATCAGGGGAACTAATGAAAAACTGTTTTTT
>TRBJ1-3|TRBV28|-
CASSSPIWVGDTIYF
TGTGCCAGCAGTTCTCCAATTTGGGTCGGGGACACCATATATTTT
>TRBJ2-7|TRBV7-8|TRBD1
CASSTRQGLVVQYF
TGTGCCAGCAGCACTCGACAGGGGCTGGTAGTGCAGTACTTC
>TRBJ2-7|TRBV28|-
CASSPGRRVLSYEQYF
TGTGCCAGCAGCCCCGGGCGGCGGGTCCTTTCCTACGAGCAGTACTTC
>TRBJ2-5|TRBV7-9|TRBD1
CASSFWTGGEETQYF
TGTGCCAGCAGCTTTTGGACAGGGGGGGAAGAGACCCAGTACTTC
>TRBJ1-1|TRBV5-1|-
CASSDRGGGLGTEAFF
TGCGCCAGCAGCGATCGAGGCGGGGGACTAGGGACTGAAGCTTTCTTT
>TRBJ2-1|TRBV6-6|TRBD1
CAIQDRGGHNEQFF
TGTGCCATCCAGGACAGGGGGGGGCACAATGAGCAGTTCTTC
>TRBJ2-1|TRBV30|TRBD2
CAWTLAGGSNEQFF
TGTGCCTGGACCCTAGCGGGAGGTTCCAATGAGCAGTTCTTC
>TRBJ2-1|TRBV10-2|-
CASSSQGYNEQFF
TGCGCCAGCAGTAGCCAGGGGTACAATGAGCAGTTCTTC
>TRBJ2-5|TRBV15|-
CATSRYLERETQYF
TGTGCCACCAGCAGATATCTCGAGCGGGAGACCCAGTACTTC
>TRBJ2-3|TRBV5-6|-
CASSLKSGASTDTQYF
TGTGCCAGCAGCTTGAAAAGCGGTGCTAGCACAGATACGCAGTATTTT
>TRBJ2-7|TRBV5-1|-
CASSLSPTDLTYEQYF
TGCGCCAGCAGCTTATCACCGACAGACCTAACCTACGAGCAGTACTTC
>TRBJ1-3|TRBV6-1|-
CASSDLDTAVVSGNTIYF
TGTGCCAGCAGTGATTTGGATACCGCGGTAGTCTCAGGAAACACCATATATTTT
>TRBJ2-1|TRBV15|TRBD1
CATSRPLSSGTENEQFF
TGTGCCACCAGCAGGCCCCTAAGCTCAGGGACAGAAAATGAGCAGTTCTTC
>TRBJ1-1|TRBV5-6|-
CASSSPGGGGNTEAFF
TGTGCCAGCAGCTCGCCTGGAGGGGGGGGAAACACTGAAGCTTTCTTT
>TRBJ2-2|TRBV28|TRBD2
CASSLVRGGVKVTGELFF
TGTGCCAGCAGTTTGGTTCGGGGGGGCGTCAAAGTAACCGGGGAGCTGTTTTTT
>TRBJ1-2|TRBV6-1|TRBD1
CASSEARDRERGYTF
TGTGCCAGCAGTGAAGCTCGGGACAGGGAGCGCGGCTACACCTTC
>TRBJ2-1|TRBV2|TRBD2
CASRGSGRIFYNEQFF
TGTGCCAGCAGAGGTAGCGGGAGAATCTTCTACAATGAGCAGTTCTTC
>TRBJ1-2|TRBV4-1|-
CASSHEFSRLTFNYGYTF
TGCGCCAGCAGCCATGAATTCAGCAGACTTACGTTTAACTATGGCTACACCTTC
>TRBJ1-1|TRBV15|-
CATSRAGRGASTEAFF
TGTGCCACCAGCAGAGCAGGTCGGGGGGCGAGTACTGAAGCTTTCTTT
>TRBJ2-1|TRBV5-1|TRBD2
CASSLGTSGGYNEQFF
TGCGCCAGCAGCTTAGGGACTAGCGGGGGCTACAATGAGCAGTTCTTC
>TRBJ1-5|TRBV11-2|-
CASSTSSNQPQHF
TGTGCCAGCAGCACATCAAGCAATCAGCCCCAGCATTTT
>TRBJ1-1|TRBV29-1|-
CSVGRQLNTEAFF
TGCAGCGTTGGTAGACAGTTGAACACTGAAGCTTTCTTT
>TRBJ2-1|TRBV10-2|TRBD1
CASRGQGGDEQFF
TGCGCCAGCAGGGGACAGGGGGGAGATGAGCAGTTCTTC
>TRBJ2-5|TRBV7-2|-
CASSSPPQGQETQYF
TGTGCCAGCAGCTCTCCTCCTCAGGGACAAGAGACCCAGTACTTC
>TRBJ1-2|TRBV28|TRBD1
CASSFLSYWTGSYGYTF
TGTGCCAGCAGTTTTCTATCGTATTGGACAGGTAGCTATGGCTACACCTTC
>TRBJ2-7|TRBV6-1|-
CASSDRQGYEQYF
TGTGCCAGCAGTGATCGCCAGGGTTACGAGCAGTACTTC
>TRBJ1-3|TRBV13|-
CASSLAGGFYGNTIYF
TGTGCCAGCAGCTTAGCCGGCGGTTTCTACGGAAACACCATATATTTT
>TRBJ1-6|TRBV6-6|-
CASKVDRFYNSPLHF
TGTGCCAGCAAAGTCGACAGATTTTATAATTCACCCCTCCACTTT
>TRBJ1-2|TRBV6-1|TRBD1
CANSEARGQGYGYTF
TGTGCCAACAGTGAAGCTCGGGGACAGGGGTATGGCTACACCTTC
>TRBJ2-7|TRBV21-1|-
CASSKAWAGGPSEQYF
TGTGCCAGCAGCAAAGCGTGGGCGGGAGGGCCCTCCGAGCAGTACTTC
>TRBJ2-7|TRBV5-1|TRBD1
CASSWDRGPISF
TGCGCCAGCAGCTGGGACAGGGGGCCTATCTCCTTC
>TRBJ2-2|TRBV19|-
CASSITNTGELFF
TGTGCCAGTAGTATAACAAATACCGGGGAGCTGTTTTTT
>TRBJ1-3|TRBV5-1|TRBD1
CASSEDRGAGNTIYF
TGCGCCAGCAGCGAGGACAGGGGCGCTGGAAACACCATATATTTT
>TRBJ1-2|TRBV5-6|TRBD1
CASSQRLTGGDGYTF
TGTGCCAGCAGCCAGAGGCTGACAGGGGGCGACGGCTACACCTTC
>TRBJ1-3|TRBV2|-
CASSEPRAGNTIYF
TGTGCCAGCAGTGAACCCAGGGCTGGAAACACCATATATTTT
>TRBJ1-5|TRBV15|TRBD1
CATSRDGQGALFQPQHF
TGTGCCACCAGCAGAGATGGACAGGGGGCCCTCTTTCAGCCCCAGCATTTT
>TRBJ1-5|TRBV28|-
CASTPGGYNQPQHF
TGTGCCAGCACCCCCGGGGGGTACAATCAACCCCAGCATTTT
>TRBJ2-2|TRBV7-2|-
CASSLQGPNTGELFF
TGTGCCAGCAGCTTACAGGGGCCTAACACCGGGGAGCTGTTTTTT
>TRBJ1-2|TRBV6-5|-
CASSPRGARAYGYTF
TGTGCCAGCAGTCCCCGGGGGGCGCGGGCTTATGGCTACACCTTC
>TRBJ2-2|TRBV19|TRBD2
CASSIGAGGSTGELFF
TGTGCCAGTAGTATAGGGGCGGGAGGCAGCACCGGGGAGCTGTTTTTT
>TRBJ2-2|TRBV28|-
CASSLSMGTHTGELFF
TGTGCCAGCAGTTTATCGATGGGCACGCACACCGGGGAGCTGTTTTTT
>TRBJ2-7|TRBV28|-
CASRSTGSYEQYF
TGTGCCAGCAGATCGACAGGCTCCTACGAGCAGTACTTC
>TRBJ1-3|TRBV6-1|-
CASSEARWSSGNTIYF
TGTGCCAGCAGTGAAGCGAGATGGTCCTCTGGAAACACCATATATTTT
>TRBJ2-3|TRBV27|-
CASMRQGYTDTQYF
TGTGCCAGCATGCGTCAGGGGTACACAGATACGCAGTATTTT
>TRBJ1-2|TRBV7-9|TRBD1
CASSFRGTDGYTF
TGTGCCAGCAGCTTTCGGGGGACAGATGGCTACACCTTC
>TRBJ2-7|TRBV28|-
CASSPRTVSYEQYF
TGTGCCAGCAGTCCCCGGACAGTCTCCTACGAGCAGTACTTC
>TRBJ2-2|TRBV30|-
CAWRRDSLAGELFF
TGTGCCTGGAGACGGGACTCCCTAGCAGGGGAGCTGTTTTTT